This T cell receptor beta chain is from a study of patients with pleural tuberculosis. TCRdb reanalysed the reads using MiXCR and keeps one entry per CDR3 protein. Among around 50,000 distinct CDR3 sequences, 7.3% were seen once, and the ten largest hold about 17%. CDR3 length: 15 amino acids. Germline V gene lookup returns CDR1 SGHAT and CDR2 FQNNGV. V was pared by 6 bases and J by 12 bases, with 16 bases of the junction left unmatched. The clonotype originates from a human donor with pleural tuberculosis. The chain couples TRBV11-2 to TRBJ2-1, with TRBD1 matching over 8 bases. The CDR3 DNA is TGTGCCAGCAGGCTCGGGACAGGCAACACAGATACGCAGTTCTTC. Protein: CASRLGTGNTDTQFF.